This passage covers 12 T cell receptor beta chains from one sample sequenced in a study of cytomegalovirus exposure and HLA in healthy donors. PCR employed 60 Vbeta and 13 Jbeta primers. TCRdb's copy holds only in-frame clones and misses some; the assay was immunoSEQ multiplex PCR. This table holds about 120,000 clones, about 80% found once. Material: PBMCs. These receptors came from a man between 60 and 75 years old in good health and CMV-seropositive.

This clone has only a few counts. V usage is TRBV5-6 and J usage is TRBJ2-5, with 9 positions matching TRBD2. The end of the DNA aligns better with TRBJ2-7, so the J call may be wrong. The CDR3 runs 15 residues. The germline V gene encodes CDR1 SGHDT and CDR2 YYEEEE. This CDR3 reads CASSLAGRGGYEQYF. Written as DNA, the CDR3 is TGTGCCAGCAGCTTGGCAGGGCGGGGGGGGTACGAGCAGTACTTC.

The chain combines TRBV7-6 with TRBJ2-5, with TRBD2 matching over 13 bases. The DNA end is a closer match to TRBJ2-7, so the J assignment may be wrong. Germline V gene sequence: CDR1 SGHVS, CDR2 FNYEAQ. The CDR3 length is 15 residues. The CDR3 loop reads CASSLGTSGGYEQYF. The CDR3 nucleotides read TGTGCCAGCAGCTTAGGGACTAGCGGGGGTTACGAGCAGTACTTC.

There are a few counts of this clone. This chain links TRBV30 with TRBJ2-5; TRBD2 matches 8 bases. This CDR3 spans 13 amino acids. With 4 bases clipped from V and 5 bases from J, the junction kept 6 bases outside the gene matches. Per germline, CDR1 GTSNPN and CDR2 SVGIG (reference sequence). The CDR3 spells CAWKLAGRETQYF. In DNA, the CDR3 is TGTGCCTGGAAGCTAGCGGGTAGGGAGACCCAGTACTTC.

V and J are TRBV4-1 and TRBJ2-7; D might be TRBD1 (5 bases). V was pared by 5 bases and J by 6 bases, with 26 bases between. The CDR3 totals 17 residues. From germline, CDR1 is MGHRA and CDR2 YSYEKL. In nucleotides, the CDR3 is TGCGCCAGCAGCAGGGCCCCACCGGACACTACCGGATCCGAGCAGTACTTC. Translating it yields CASSRAPPDTTGSEQYF.

This clone was found many times. V usage is TRBV7-6 and J usage is TRBJ1-3; tentatively, D is TRBD1 (5 bases). Germline CDR1 reads SGHVS; CDR2 reads FNYEAQ. Trimming cost V 7 bases and J 8 bases, with 15 bases left between them. The CDR3 loop spans 13 amino acids. The CDR3 is CASNQRGGDTIYF. The CDR3 bases are TGTGCCAGCAACCAGCGGGGAGGGGACACCATATATTTT.

The sample holds one count of this clone. The chain has TRBV7-8 and TRBJ2-7; 7 bases map to TRBD1. The germline CDR1 and CDR2 sequences are SGHVS and FQNEAQ. V was clipped by 4 bases and J by 2 bases; unmatched bases: 5. The CDR3 totals 14 residues. DNA for the CDR3: TGTGCCAGCAGCTCTCCGGGACAGCCCTACGAGCAGTACTTC. This codes for CASSSPGQPYEQYF. The full variable domain, completed using reference TRBV7-8 and TRBJ2-7, is GAGVSQSPRYKVAKRGQDVALRCDPISGHVSLFWYQQALGQGPEFLTYFQNEAQLDKSGLPSDRFFAERPEGSVSTLKIQRTQQEDSAVYLCASSSPGQPYEQYFGPGTRLTVT.

In this sample, this clone turned up once. The chain uses TRBV9 and TRBJ2-1, with TRBD2 matching over 11 bases. Germline V gene lookup returns CDR1 SGDLS and CDR2 YYNGEE. The ends lost 0 bases at V and 8 bases at J; junction bases unmatched: 7. The CDR3 is 16 residues long. For the CDR3, the DNA is TGTGCCAGCAGCGTAGCGCTAGCGGGAGGATGGGATGAGCAGTTCTTC. Translating gives CASSVALAGGWDEQFF.

The rearrangement joins TRBV5-1 to TRBJ2-1; D uncertain. The germline V and J ends were trimmed by 0 bases and 6 bases, with 10 bases remaining between them. The CDR3 has 14 amino acids. Germline V lookup: CDR1 SGHRS, CDR2 YFSETQ. DNA for the CDR3: TGCGCCAGCAGCTTGGTGTTAGCCCGCAATGAGCAGTTCTTC. Translating gives CASSLVLARNEQFF.

The V gene is TRBV7-3, the J gene TRBJ1-1, with TRBD1 matching 7 bases. The CDR3 sequence is 15 residues long. The J segment lost 5 bases and the V segment lost 3 bases, leaving 9 bases of the junction unmatched. In germline, CDR1 is SGHTA, CDR2 FQGTGA. The CDR3 reads CASSLQGTAGTEAFF. CDR3 coding DNA: TGTGCCAGCAGCTTGCAAGGGACAGCGGGTACTGAAGCTTTCTTT.

The chain uses TRBV7-2 and TRBJ1-6; D uncertain. V lost 6 bases to trimming and J lost 0 bases, with 15 bases between them. CDR3 length equals 17 residues. Germline V gives CDR1 SGHTA, CDR2 FQGNSA. The CDR3 DNA is TGTGCCAGCAGATTGGGCGCTTTTAGCTCCTATAATTCACCCCTCCACTTT. Translation: CASRLGAFSSYNSPLHF.

V gene TRBV30 combines with J gene TRBJ2-3; D is perhaps TRBD2 (6 bases). The CDR3 has 14 residues. The ends were cut back, 5 bases at V and 0 bases at J, with 12 bases in the middle. CDR1 and CDR2 (germline): GTSNPN, SVGIG (reference sequence). CDR3 DNA sequence: TGTGCCTGGGGTACTAGCTATAGCACAGATACGCAGTATTTT. It yields the protein CAWGTSYSTDTQYF. Full variable domain (rest looked up from reference TRBV30 and TRBJ2-3): SQTIHQWPATLVQPVGSPLSLECTVEGTSNPNLYWYRQAAGRGLQLLFYSVGIGQISSEVPQNLSASRPQDRQFILSSKKLLLSDSGFYLCAWGTSYSTDTQYFGPGTRLTVL.

J is TRBJ1-4 and V is TRBV6-6, with D maybe TRBD1 (6 bases). The V end lost 0 bases, the J end lost 8 bases, and 10 bases lay between the germline ends. The CDR3 contains 14 residues. The germline CDR1 and CDR2 sequences are MNHNY and SVGAGI (reference sequence). Here the CDR3 reads CASSYSERGEKLFF. CDR3 in DNA: TGTGCCAGCAGTTACTCGGAAAGGGGGGAAAAACTGTTTTTT.